These 4 T cell receptor beta chains share one sample of origin, sequenced in a study of CD4 and CD8 cells across lung adenocarcinoma regions. TCRdb used MiXCR to reprocess the PCR reads, holding one entry per CDR3 protein. The table has about 19,000 distinct CDR3 sequences, roughly half seen once; the top ten hold approximately 24%. Sequencing input: CD8+ T cells from the center of a lung tumor. The source is a female donor with lung adenocarcinoma. The CD4 and CD8 labels of this study may be unreliable.

This clonotype was seen ten or more times. The chain recombines TRBV27 with TRBJ1-2; TRBD1 agrees at 7 bases. Germline V lookup: CDR1 MNHEY, CDR2 SMNVEV (reference sequence). V lost 5 bases, J lost 8 bases, and 26 bases stayed unmatched. The CDR3 spans 19 residues. CDR3 DNA: TGTGCCAGCAGTCCTCCCTTATCCGGGACAGAGACGGGACCGGAGGGCTACACCTTC. This gives the protein CASSPPLSGTETGPEGYTF.

The chain couples TRBV6-1 to TRBJ2-1; D possibly corresponds to TRBD2 (5 bases). The J call may be incorrect, as the DNA end agrees better with TRBJ2-4. This CDR3 has 14 residues. Per germline, CDR1 MNHNS and CDR2 SASEGT. The CDR3 here is CARNVAGERETQYF. CDR3 coding DNA: TGTGCCAGGAACGTGGCGGGTGAGCGAGAGACTCAGTACTTC.

This rearrangement joins TRBV18 to TRBJ2-1, with 13 bases matching TRBD2. V was pared by 3 bases and J by 5 bases, with 4 bases of the junction left unmatched. Germline CDR1 is KGHSH and CDR2 is LQKENI. This CDR3 spans 16 amino acids. CDR3 amino acids: CASSPGTSGANNEQFF. DNA of the CDR3: TGTGCCAGCTCACCGGGGACTAGCGGGGCGAACAATGAGCAGTTCTTC.

The chain joins TRBV11-3 to TRBJ2-1, with TRBD2 matching 7 bases. The J segment lost 9 bases and the V segment lost 5 bases, leaving 10 bases of the junction unmatched. CDR3 length: 14 residues. Germline CDR1 SGHNT, CDR2 YENEEA. Written as DNA, the CDR3 is TGTGCCAGCAGCACGGGGGGAGGGAAAGGTGAGCAGTTCTTC. It yields the protein CASSTGGGKGEQFF.